This TCR beta chain was sequenced for a study of shared clonotypes between healthy human individuals (dated by TCRdb to the early 2020s). Looking at the study overall: A couple of women and a few men aged 18 to 49 years were included in the cohort. Per donor, three plates each were used for CD4 naive and CD4 memory, two for CD8 naive, and one for CD8 memory. To estimate repertoire size and how much clonotypes are shared between individuals, the study performed deep sequencing of blood TCR repertoires from five healthy adults. To increase sequencing depth and limit assay-specific biases, TCR repertoire library preparation and sequencing were carried out by different laboratories using diverse techniques. Per donor, leukapheresis produced somewhere between about 0.94 and 9.5 billion PBMCs. Here is what the overall study found, with its caveats: Clonotypes shared by all four sorted-subset donors showed higher generation probabilities than non-shared clonotypes. The genetic and exposure-history diversity represented was limited by the small number of donors. Naive subsets generally had larger estimated clonotype richness than memory subsets did. Sampling was limited to blood, and TCR repertoires in tissue likely differ from TCR repertoires in blood. Rarefaction of sorted-subset datasets indicated incomplete sequencing despite the large sequencing depth. When several donors were compared, the shared fraction of clonotypes was about 5% for naive CD4, about 4% for naive CD8, 2% to 2.5% for memory CD4, and around 0.4% for memory CD8. Based on pairwise subsampling, the degree of clonotype sharing among donors was expected to be affected by sequencing depth.

TCR CDR3 regions were amplified from genomic DNA by multiplex PCR using the deep immunoSEQ assay. For each cell subset, the extracted genomic DNA was distributed evenly across all wells of several immunoSEQ 96-well plates, and each plate served as one replicate. For sorted subsets, approximately 200 ng of genomic DNA, equivalent to tens of thousands of T cell genomes, went into each replicate PCR. Purified libraries were quantified with a Qubit 3.0 fluorometer, sized on a Bioanalyzer 2100, and re-quantified with the KAPA Library Quantification kit. Every immunoSEQ 96-well plate was sequenced on a separate single-read 150-cycle Illumina NextSeq 550 flow cell. The authors' analysis ran thus. The immunoSEQ output contained only junctional sequences without quality scores, so filtering could not match that applied to full-length reads. Sequences were annotated with PyIR, a Python wrapper for IgBLAST v1.9, and V/J genes and CDR3 were assigned using IMGT germline references. Reads were removed for weak V/J assignments (E-value above 1e-6), missing CDR3, stop codons, out-of-frame junctions, or ambiguous translated residues. A V3J clonotype was defined by an identical inferred V gene, J gene, and CDR3 amino acid sequence. To compute the percentage overlap between repertoires, the number of shared unique clonotypes was divided by the size of the smaller repertoire. Three approaches were used to assess repertoire richness: RTK rarefaction, the Chao1 estimator, and Recon v2.1 estimates of unobserved clonotypes. OLGA was used to compute generation probabilities for all TCRbeta clonotypes that the gDNA method yielded from a handful of donors. Held by TCRdb, this immuneACCESS table contains in-frame sequences only and omits some clones. Under half of the omission traces to an unresolved V gene where checked; the cause of the rest is unknown. That table furnishes V, J and clone size, whereas the DNA furnished D and trimming. This sample lists around 1 million clones; roughly 72% were detected once. The ten largest clones represent approximately 1.5% of the sample.

The donors were healthy, HIV-negative adults who had no recently reported acute infections or vaccinations. Only Caucasian adults living in Nashville, Tennessee, USA were represented among the donors. CD4+ T cells were enriched by magnetic negative selection; naive cells were then positively selected on CD45RA, and the negative fraction formed the memory subset. After blood collection by leukapheresis, PBMCs were isolated using Ficoll-Histopaque density gradient centrifugation and then cryopreserved in the vapor phase of liquid nitrogen. Analytical flow cytometry was used to check the purity and quantity of each magnetically sorted T cell population. Genomic DNA was isolated from every sorted fraction and measured by UV absorbance on a Nanodrop 2000c. With regard to this clone: It has no known antigen specificity. Per-base quality was not reported, and no clone a single base away is much larger than it.

The junction shows trimming of 5 bases on V and 7 bases on J, plus 15 bases between the germline ends. Reading from cysteine to phenylalanine, the CDR3 counts 14 amino acids. Left in the record is the CDR3 DNA by itself, 42 bases read in frame from the first base. For CDR1 and CDR2, the germline V gene (reference sequence) lists MNHEY and SMNVEV. What was sequenced was memory CD4+ T cells sorted from blood. The cell subset or site label for this specimen denotes: CD45RA-negative fraction. The chain is made from TRBV27 and TRBJ2-1; TRBD2 might be the D gene, on 8 matching bases. This sequence was found in a man aged 18 to 29 in good health. The base sequence is TGTGCCAGCAGTCGTAGCGGGACAGTAAATGAGCAGTTCTTC. Protein translation: CASSRSGTVNEQFF.